This TCR beta chain was sequenced during a study of cytomegalovirus exposure and HLA in healthy donors. It was with 60 Vbeta and 13 Jbeta primers that the PCR ran. Method: immunoSEQ multiplex PCR; TCRdb's copy keeps in-frame clones and lacks some. The sample lists 150,000 to 200,000 clones, roughly 73% occurring once. V lost 2 bases and J lost 4, with 10 bases in between. Germline assignment: CDR1 SGDLS and CDR2 YYNGEE. The length of the CDR3 is 14 residues. The sequence derives from a female donor in good health and CMV-seronegative. The chain has TRBV9 and TRBJ1-3, with D perhaps matching TRBD1 (5 bases). Sequenced sample: PBMCs. The CDR3 reads CASSVMGRGNTIYF. CDR3 sequence (DNA): TGTGCCAGCAGCGTTATGGGGCGAGGAAACACCATATATTTT.